This T cell receptor beta chain appears in the sequencing data of a study of PD-1 blockade in classical Hodgkin lymphoma. Study-level findings and limits: With CD4+ cells, TCR diversity rose significantly by C4D1, but not with CD8+ cells. Complete responders entered with baseline diversity on par with newly diagnosed patients, the results showed. Exclusion covered patients beginning nivolumab under 1 year post-ASCT.

Concerning this clone itself: Its antigen is not identified.

Sequencing used immunoSEQ multiplex PCR; TCRdb keeps in-frame clones, though not all of them. Found here are tens of thousands of clones, 82% of them singletons; the top ten hold approximately 35%. Each of the patients experienced relapse following autologous stem cell transplantation, and their brentuximab vedotin exposure differed. The CDR3 length is 15 residues. V lost 5 bases and J 2 bases, leaving 13 bases between the germline ends. CDR1 and CDR2 from the germline V gene are LNHDA and SQIVND (reference sequence). This chain uses TRBV19 with TRBJ2-4; weak D call: TRBD2 (5 bases). The clonotype comes from a human donor with classical Hodgkin lymphoma. The source was peripheral blood mononuclear cells (PBMCs), collected at baseline. CDR3 in DNA: TGTGCCAGTAGTGTCCCGGGGAGTCCCAAAAACATTCAGTACTTC. Its translation is CASSVPGSPKNIQYF.